Listed here are 6 T cell receptor beta chains from one sample, sequenced in a study of T cells in Graves' hyperthyroidism and ophthalmopathy. TCR beta CDR3 sequences were amplified from RNA transcripts. Initially, a first-round RT-PCR of the TCR CDR3 employed the HTBI primer set. TCRdb re-analysed the multiplex PCR reads in MiXCR, keeping a single row per CDR3 protein. The sample shows about 300,000 distinct CDR3 sequences, approximately 18% of them seen only once. Source material: blood. These receptors came from a man in his forties or fifties with Graves' ophthalmopathy.

The sample holds a few counts of this clonotype. The gene calls are TRBV27 and TRBJ1-2; 10 bases map to TRBD1. Germline V lookup: CDR1 MNHEY, CDR2 SMNVEV (reference sequence). V trimming: 3 bases; J trimming: 1 base; junction bases outside the gene matches: 2. The CDR3 has 15 amino acids. CDR3 sequence: CASSLRDRGNYGYTF. CDR3 in DNA: TGTGCCAGCAGTTTGCGGGACAGGGGTAACTATGGCTACACCTTC.

This clonotype was seen at least ten times. This chain connects TRBV24-1 to TRBJ2-3; 11 bases match TRBD1. This CDR3 is 15 amino acids long. Germline V CDR1 and CDR2: KGHDR, SFDVKD. V was clipped by 4 bases and J by 4 bases; unmatched bases: 3. CDR3: CATSERTGGADTQYF. CDR3 coding DNA: TGTGCCACCAGTGAACGGACAGGGGGCGCAGATACGCAGTATTTT.

The chain couples TRBV7-9 to TRBJ1-4, with D maybe TRBD1 (5 bases). CDR3 size: 14 residues. Germline CDR1 SEHNR, CDR2 FQNEAQ (reference sequence). The V end lost 6 bases, the J end lost 8 bases, and 16 bases lay between the germline ends. CDR3 DNA sequence: TGTGCCAGCAGACTTCCGGGGGGGGGAGAAAAACTGTTTTTT. It codes for CASRLPGGGEKLFF.

The chain links TRBV9 to TRBJ2-7, with 8 bases fitting TRBD1. V lost 3 bases and J lost 2; bases outside the gene matches: 7. Germline lookup yields CDR1 SGDLS and CDR2 YYNGEE. CDR3 length equals 15 residues. CDR3 in amino acids: CASSARQGLPYEQYF. The CDR3 DNA follows: TGTGCCAGCAGCGCCCGACAGGGGCTTCCCTACGAGCAGTACTTC.

In this sample, this clonotype turned up many times. Germline is not matched at one junction end, which may reflect a read error. This chain joins TRBV7-7 and TRBJ2-3, with TRBD1 matching over 10 bases. This CDR3 region has 15 residues. The germline gives CDR1 SSHAT, CDR2 FNYEAQ (reference sequence). The CDR3, as DNA: TGTGCTAGCAGCGCCTCCGGGACAGGGGCGGGTACGCAGTATTTT. Translation: CASSASGTGAGTQYF.

This chain connects TRBV4-1 to TRBJ1-6; 7 bases match TRBD1. CDR3 size: 19 residues. Trimming at V came to 4 bases and at J to 0 bases, leaving 12 bases not matched to a gene. Germline CDR1 reads MGHRA; CDR2 reads YSYEKL. The CDR3 reads CASSPRGVTVSSYNSPLHF. For the CDR3, the DNA is TGCGCCAGCAGCCCCAGGGGGGTGACTGTCAGCTCCTATAATTCACCCCTCCACTTT.